This T cell receptor (beta chain) was profiled in a study of immune evolution from preneoplasia to lung adenocarcinoma. Study at large: HLA loss of heterozygosity: about 7% AIS, under 19% MIA, approximately 31% ADC, none AAH. Broader study findings: T cell clonality was higher in KRAS-mutant than EGFR-mutant or wild-type nodules.

H&E slides confirmed each diagnosis, reviewed by two pathologists independently. CDR1 and CDR2 (germline): MDHEN, SYDVKM. The length of the CDR3 is 15 residues. Trimming cost V 5 bases and J 4 bases; bases outside gene matches: 7. As regards this clone: The target antigen is unknown.

Repertoires were generated with immunoSEQ multiplex PCR, while TCRdb's copy carries only in-frame clones and drops some. Here the sample spans about 7,400 clones, 79% being singletons. This TCR came from a person in their 70s with lung adenocarcinoma. The sequenced material came from FFPE minimally invasive lung adenocarcinoma tissue. The chain couples TRBV28 to TRBJ2-3, with 9 bases aligning to TRBD1. CDR3 residues: CASSGAGQGADTQYF. The DNA of the CDR3 is TGTGCCAGCAGTGGGGCGGGACAGGGCGCAGATACGCAGTATTTT.